The 17 T cell receptor beta chains below come from one sample, sequenced in a study of identifying expanded T cells in peripheral blood. Libraries were prepared by immunoSEQ multiplex PCR; TCRdb keeps only in-frame clonotypes and omits some of them. Of approximately 100,000 clones in the sample, 88% were seen once. Sequenced sample: blood. The source of these receptors is a person between 18 and 69 years old in good health.

This clone was observed once. This chain connects TRBV19 to TRBJ1-1, with 10 nucleotides matching TRBD1. V lost 3 bases to trimming and J lost 7 bases; unmatched junction nucleotides: 2. CDR1 is LNHDA, CDR2 SQIVND, per germline (reference sequence). CDR3 length equals 13 residues. As DNA, the CDR3 is TGTGCCAGTAGTATTTGGGACAGGGGTGAAGCTTTCTTT. It translates to CASSIWDRGEAFF.

This chain joins TRBV14 and TRBJ2-2, with 8 bases aligning to TRBD1. This CDR3 is built from 15 residues. V dropped 3 bases and J dropped 2; count of bases not matched to a gene: 2. Germline V gene sequence: CDR1 SGHDN, CDR2 FVKESK. CDR3 protein: CASSHGQGNTGELFF. CDR3 nucleotides: TGTGCCAGCAGCCACGGACAGGGCAACACCGGGGAGCTGTTTTTT.

On this clone itself: This same CDR3 is encoded by further DNA sequences in the sample. The gene calls are TRBV5-1 and TRBJ2-3; 11 nucleotides agree with TRBD1. The germline V gene has CDR1 SGHRS and CDR2 YFSETQ. This CDR3 region has 16 residues. The V gene end was trimmed by 0 bases and the J gene end by 3 bases; junction bases not matched to a gene: 3. This chain's CDR3 is CASSLGGQGATDTQYF. In DNA, the CDR3 is TGCGCCAGCAGCTTGGGCGGACAGGGGGCGACAGATACGCAGTATTTT. Variable domain in full (rest from reference TRBV5-1 and TRBJ2-3): KAGVTQTPRYLIKTRGQQVTLSCSPISGHRSVSWYQQTPGQGLQFLFEYFSETQRNKGNFPGRFSGRQFSNSRSEMNVSTLELGDSALYLCASSLGGQGATDTQYFGPGTRLTVL.

For this clone: Germline and junction disagree at one end, which may indicate a read error. This sequence joins TRBV6-4 and TRBJ1-5; D call uncertain. CDR3 length equals 16 residues. Germline V gene sequence: CDR1 MRHNA, CDR2 SNTAGT. The CDR3 spells CASSYSRDRGNQPQHF. CDR3 in DNA: TGTGCCAGCAGTTACTCTCGGGATAGGGGCAATCAGCCCCAGCATTTT.

The chain combines TRBV6-6 with TRBJ2-7, with a possible D match to TRBD2 (5 bases). Germline values: CDR1 MNHNY, CDR2 SVGAGI (reference sequence). V was shortened by 5 bases and J by 5 bases, with 16 bases between the two germline ends. The CDR3 totals 14 residues. In nucleotides, the CDR3 is TGTGCCAGCAGTCTAAGTACTGCGCGGGACGAGCAGTACTTC. This encodes CASSLSTARDEQYF.

This sequence joins TRBV10-3 and TRBJ1-6; D is unresolved. The length of the CDR3 is 12 residues. Trimming removed 0 bases from V and 11 bases from J, with 5 bases in between. In germline, CDR1 is ENHRY, CDR2 SYGVKD. The CDR3 region is CAISESGAPLHF. Here the CDR3 DNA reads TGTGCCATCAGTGAGTCGGGCGCACCCCTCCACTTT.

This rearrangement joins TRBV27 to TRBJ2-1; 11 bases line up with TRBD2. J was trimmed by 6 bases and V by 6 bases; bases with no gene match: 4. Germline values: CDR1 MNHEY, CDR2 SMNVEV (reference sequence). This CDR3 has 14 residues. In DNA form, the CDR3 reads TGTGCCAGCAGCTTTAGCGGGAGGGGCAATGAGCAGTTCTTC. Its translation is CASSFSGRGNEQFF.

Only one count was recorded for this clone. The chain links TRBV6-1 to TRBJ1-4; D call uncertain. The CDR3 covers 14 residues. V gave up 5 bases and J gave up 1 base, with 8 bases separating them. Germline V gene sequence: CDR1 MNHNS, CDR2 SASEGT. CDR3 protein: CASSPRGTNEKLFF. The CDR3, as DNA: TGTGCCAGCAGTCCCCGGGGAACTAATGAAAAACTGTTTTTT.

V is TRBV5-1 and J is TRBJ2-5, with 7 bases identical to TRBD1. The germline V gene encodes CDR1 SGHRS and CDR2 YFSETQ. The CDR3 is 14 residues long. Trimming removed 0 bases from V and 4 bases from J; junction bases left unmatched: 3. Written as DNA, the CDR3 is TGCGCCAGCAGCTTGGGGGGGACAGTAGAGACCCAGTACTTC. Its protein is CASSLGGTVETQYF.

The chain uses TRBV21-1 and TRBJ1-4; TRBD1, the table's D call, lacks a check against the DNA. TRBV21-1 constitutes a pseudogene. This CDR3 has 14 residues. The CDR3 region is CALRTGRGGEKLFF. CDR3 coding DNA: TGTGCCCTCAGGACAGGGCGAGGAGGCGAAAAACTGTTTTTT.

The chain employs TRBV7-6 and TRBJ1-1; TRBD1 matches 8 bases. CDR1 and CDR2 from the germline V gene are SGHVS and FNYEAQ. After removal of 5 bases from V and 3 bases from J, the junction contained 8 bases not matched to a gene. CDR3 size: 15 residues. Here the CDR3 reads CASSQRTGRDTEAFF. The CDR3 DNA follows: TGTGCCAGCAGCCAGAGGACAGGGCGGGACACTGAAGCTTTCTTT. Combining the CDR3 with reference TRBV7-6 and TRBJ1-1 gives the whole variable domain GAGVSQSPRYKVTKRGQDVALRCDPISGHVSLYWYRQALGQGPEFLTYFNYEAQQDKSGLPNDRFSAERPEGSISTLTIQRTEQRDSAMYRCASSQRTGRDTEAFFGQGTRLTVV.

The J gene is TRBJ2-7, the V gene TRBV5-5; 9 positions agree with TRBD2. The CDR3 is 17 residues long. The V segment lost 3 bases and the J segment 4 bases; nucleotides outside the gene matches: 14. The V gene's germline CDR1 is SGHKS and CDR2 YYEKEE (reference sequence). CDR3 loop: CASSWGVGSGSSYEQYF. CDR3 bases: TGTGCCAGCAGCTGGGGGGTCGGTAGCGGGAGCTCATACGAGCAGTACTTC.

The chain links TRBV5-6 to TRBJ1-3; D possibly corresponds to TRBD1 (5 bases). The germline V gene encodes CDR1 SGHDT and CDR2 YYEEEE. V lost 1 base and J 7 bases, leaving 9 bases between the germline ends. This CDR3 region has 13 residues. The CDR3 is CASSLPGGNTIYF. DNA for the CDR3: TGTGCCAGCAGCTTGCCGGGGGGTAACACCATATATTTT. Using reference TRBV5-6 and TRBJ1-3 for the parts outside the CDR3, the full variable domain is DAGVTQSPTHLIKTRGQQVTLRCSPKSGHDTVSWYQQALGQGPQFIFQYYEEEERQRGNFPDRFSGHQFPNYSSELNVNALLLGDSALYLCASSLPGGNTIYFGEGSWLTVV.

The chain uses TRBV5-4 and TRBJ1-2; D uncertain. The V end was cut by 4 bases, the J end by 2 bases, with 9 bases between. CDR1 and CDR2 (germline): SGHNT, YYREEE (reference sequence). The CDR3 has 13 residues. DNA of the CDR3: TGTGCCAGCAGCCACGATTCGAACTATGGCTACACCTTC. This codes for CASSHDSNYGYTF.

The J gene is TRBJ1-5, the V gene TRBV7-9; 8 nucleotides match TRBD1. Germline CDR1 and CDR2: SEHNR and FQNEAQ (reference sequence). The V and J ends lost 2 bases and 7 bases, in that order; junction bases with no gene match: 1. CDR3 length: 13 amino acids. CDR3 residues: CASSLNRGQPQHF. The CDR3 DNA follows: TGTGCCAGCAGCTTAAACAGGGGGCAGCCCCAGCATTTT.

The J gene is TRBJ1-2, the V gene TRBV5-1, with TRBD1 identical over 7 bases. The germline V gene has CDR1 SGHRS and CDR2 YFSETQ. J gave up 2 bases and V 4 bases, and 8 bases lay outside the gene matches. This CDR3 is 15 amino acids long. In DNA, the CDR3 is TGCGCCAGCAGCCTGGAGACAGGGCCCAACTATGGCTACACCTTC. This sequence encodes CASSLETGPNYGYTF.

This rearrangement joins TRBV15 to TRBJ2-5; D is uncertain. The length of the CDR3 is 15 residues. V was pared by 1 base and J by 1 base, with 10 bases between. Germline CDR1 is LNHNV and CDR2 is YYDKDF (reference sequence). The CDR3, as DNA: TGTGCCACCAGCAGAGTTTATCGCCGCCAAGAGACCCAGTACTTC. Protein: CATSRVYRRQETQYF.